This T cell receptor beta chain was captured in a study of control samples from healthy donors and cancer patients. Profiling relied on immunoSEQ multiplex PCR, and the TCRdb table lists in-frame clones only, not all of them. The table shows roughly 80,000 clones, with 85% to 90% occurring only once. The specimen was blood. The sequence was collected from a man aged 45-60 years in good health.

CDR3 sequence reads: CASSYWGENTEAFF. The CDR3 nucleotides read TGTGCCAGCAGTTACTGGGGGGAAAACACTGAAGCTTTCTTT. This rearrangement joins TRBV6-5 to TRBJ1-1; weak D call: TRBD1 (5 bases). CDR3 length: 14 amino acids. Between the trimmed V and J ends, which lost 1 base and 2 bases, there was a span of 8 bases. CDR1 and CDR2 from the germline V gene are MNHEY and SVGAGI.